This TCR beta chain emerged from a study of T cell changes during pregnancy in multiple sclerosis. There are 15 residues in the CDR3. Losses at the gene ends were 3 bases for V and 3 bases for J; bases not matched to a gene: 7. Germline lookup yields CDR1 SGHVS and CDR2 FNYEAQ. Profiled with immunoSEQ multiplex PCR; TCRdb holds only in-frame clones, not every one. This table holds some 110,000 clones, more than 80% found once. The sample in question was peripheral blood, obtained before pregnancy. The clonotype was recovered from a female donor with multiple sclerosis, enrolled in a pregnancy study. The chain is built from TRBV7-6 and TRBJ2-5; 7 nucleotides agree with TRBD2. CDR3 sequence: CASSFGSGREETQYF. In DNA, the CDR3 is TGTGCCAGCAGCTTTGGGTCAGGGAGGGAAGAGACCCAGTACTTC.